This TCR beta chain appears in the sequencing data of a study of chemoradiotherapy in HPV16-positive cancers (dated 2022 in TCRdb). Describing the broader study: Using functional T-cell assays on cells from a couple of HPV16-positive patients, the researchers defined candidate HPV-specific T-cell clones and common TCR motifs. TCR repertoires from 86 patients with HPV-related cancers were then used to track the candidate HPV-specific TCRs and motifs. The study asked whether T-cell immunity against the HPV oncoproteins E6 and E7 changes during chemoradiotherapy and whether it affects survival.

What the research found in general, with its limitations: Only a couple of HPV16-positive patients were used to derive the functional definition of HPV-specific T cells, and the survival association was reported for HPV16-positive patients. Expansion of candidate HPV-specific clones and E7-related TCR motifs was observed in the tumor microenvironment during treatment, whereas no such expansion was observed for non-HPV-specific T cells. In HPV16-positive patients, expansion of HPV-responsive T cells during chemoradiotherapy was found to be associated with improved recurrence-free survival.

Repertoires were sampled repeatedly over the course of chemoradiotherapy so that clonal expansion in the tumor microenvironment could be followed. Worth noting for this clone: The antigen it binds to is not known. The input lacks base qualities; no much larger clone sits a single base away.

Libraries were built with the immunoSEQ multiplex PCR assay. Sourced from immuneACCESS, this table was stored by TCRdb with only in-frame sequences that have V and J called. A share of the clones is absent; for the studies checked, an unresolved V gene accounts for under half, and the remainder has no known explanation. Here the sample has about 15,000 clones; around 90% occur a single time. 3% to 4.5% of the sample belongs to the ten largest clones. The sequencing used blood, collected from a patient who underwent chemoradiotherapy. This clonotype was obtained from a human donor with HPV-associated anogenital cancer.

At the DNA level, the sequence is TGTGCCAGCAGTGAAACCCCAGGGGGGTACGATCAGCCCCAGCATTTT. It specifies CASSETPGGYDQPQHF. The chain is made from TRBV6-1 and TRBJ1-5; 7 central nucleotides agree with TRBD1. Taken from the germline V gene, the CDR1 and CDR2 loops are MNHNS and SASEGT. V is cut back by 2 bases and J by 5 bases, with 9 bases in the junction unmatched. From the cysteine through the phenylalanine, the CDR3 covers 16 amino acids. Solely the CDR3 DNA is kept, with 48 bases framed from the first base.